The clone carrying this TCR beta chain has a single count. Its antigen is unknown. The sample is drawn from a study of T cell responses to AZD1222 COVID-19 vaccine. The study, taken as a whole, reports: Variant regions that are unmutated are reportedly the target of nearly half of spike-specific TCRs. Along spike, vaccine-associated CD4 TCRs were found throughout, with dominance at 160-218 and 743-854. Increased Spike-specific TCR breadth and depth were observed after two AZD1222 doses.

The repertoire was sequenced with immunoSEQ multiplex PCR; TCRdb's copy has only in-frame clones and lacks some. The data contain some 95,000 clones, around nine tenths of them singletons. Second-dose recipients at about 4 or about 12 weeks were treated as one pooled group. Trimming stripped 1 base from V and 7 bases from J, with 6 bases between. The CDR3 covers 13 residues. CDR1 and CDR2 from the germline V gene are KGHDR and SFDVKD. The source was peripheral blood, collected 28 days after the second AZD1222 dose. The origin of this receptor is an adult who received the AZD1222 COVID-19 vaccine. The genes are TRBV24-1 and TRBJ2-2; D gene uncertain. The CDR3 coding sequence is TGTGCCACCAGTGATTTCGTAAGCGGGGAGCTGTTTTTT. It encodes CATSDFVSGELFF.